The rows below give T cell receptor beta chains drawn from one sample of a study of cytomegalovirus exposure and HLA in healthy donors. Assay: immunoSEQ multiplex PCR; the TCRdb copy retains only in-frame clones and omits some. The sample carries 64,000 or so clones, roughly 67% recorded once. Material: PBMCs. These receptor sequences come from a man in his forties in good health and CMV-seropositive. Both conserved end residues are trimmed from each CDR3. Some rows mark clone size as missing; the rest say once, few, many or name a class of expanded clone.

TRBJ2-7,TRBV15,-,ATSITSSTYEQY
TRBJ2-5,TRBV5-4,-,ASSLRGQEETQY
TRBJ1-1,TRBV7-9,few,ASSPRAGGDTEAF
TRBJ2-5,TRBV29-1,-,SLGQLQETQY
TRBJ1-4,TRBV27,-,ASSPRTVTNEKLF
TRBJ1-2,TRBV29-1,few,SVSGVGGYGYT
TRBJ1-6,TRBV30,few,AWSVPGNSPLH
TRBJ1-1,TRBV6-5,-,ASSYFPDTEAF
TRBJ2-7,TRBV29-1,-,SVGRSGATSYEQY
TRBJ1-4,TRBV19,-,ASSNDRGATNEKLF
TRBJ2-2,TRBV5-5,-,ASSFGGTNTGELF
TRBJ2-1,TRBV11-2,-,ASSPGAGYNEQF
TRBJ1-5,TRBV7-9,few,ASSRQDSNQPQH
TRBJ1-2,TRBV6-5,-,ASSYPRGYGYT
TRBJ1-2,TRBV30,-,AWTANYGYT
TRBJ2-7,TRBV5-4,-,ASRASSTGPYEQY
TRBJ1-1,TRBV2,-,ASRGDRGMNTEAF
TRBJ1-4,TRBV5-1,-,ASSRDRGEKLF
TRBJ2-7,TRBV27,-,ASSSPDRVYEQY
TRBJ2-3,TRBV29-1,-,SVEKTRSTDTQY
TRBJ1-1,TRBV6-5,few,ASSSRPGTHTEAF
TRBJ2-7,TRBV11-2,-,ASSLTDRGEQY
-,TRBV2,-,ASSEGLAGFTYEQY
TRBJ1-5,TRBV10-3,-,AISGTGDRPQH
TRBJ1-3,TRBV12-5,-,ASGGQGSISGNTIY
TRBJ2-1,TRBV5-1,-,ASSLAHTGVNEQF
TRBJ2-2,TRBV7-2,-,ASSSYGGGELF
TRBJ2-5,TRBV7-2,-,ASSLVAGRSPQETQY
TRBJ2-2,TRBV5-4,-,ASSLVLTGELF
TRBJ1-4,TRBV2,few,ASREGGYGEKLF
TRBJ2-2,TRBV4-3,-,ASSQDVVWATGELF
TRBJ1-5,TRBV28,-,ASTGELSNQPQH
TRBJ2-7,TRBV2,-,ASSEGGLAGREQY
TRBJ2-1,TRBV6-5,-,ASSTRGEQF
TRBJ1-4,TRBV5-1,few,ASSPDRPEKLF
TRBJ1-2,TRBV5-1,-,ASSSPGQANYGYT
TRBJ2-4,TRBV30,-,AWSLRGGWINIQY
-,TRBV29-1,-,SVGLGAYEQY
TRBJ1-1,TRBV4-3,-,ASSPVTTGNTEAF
TRBJ1-2,TRBV5-1,-,ASSTSGTGAGDSGYT
TRBJ1-5,TRBV30,-,AWSRDRGNQPQH
TRBJ2-2,TRBV27,-,ASSSSLTGELF
TRBJ1-1,TRBV9,-,ASSPRTGLLNTEAF
TRBJ2-1,TRBV5-3,-,ARIGEQF
TRBJ1-4,TRBV27,once,ASGKVGATNEKLF
TRBJ2-4,TRBV11-2,few,ASSLDPGTGGQY
TRBJ1-6,TRBV2,-,ASILDSLTSYNSPLH
TRBJ1-2,TRBV18,-,ASSRDRGENYGYT
TRBJ1-1,TRBV10-3,-,AISESGRATEAF
TRBJ1-6,TRBV11-1,-,ASSQGGANNSPLH
TRBJ1-1,TRBV6-1,-,ASTGTGGTEAF
TRBJ1-2,TRBV25-1,-,ASSEGDRTYGYT
TRBJ2-1,TRBV2,-,ASSYDRYGYNEQF